This T cell receptor beta chain is drawn from a study of blood T cell repertoires in COVID-19. Study as a whole: From T cells, B-cell-depleted T cells, or PBMCs came the material, which was cDNA or gDNA.

The table lists this clone with a few counts. Profiling relied on immunoSEQ multiplex PCR, and the TCRdb table lists in-frame clones only, not all of them. The sample lists about 280,000 clones, roughly 86% occurring once. The CDR3 runs to 13 residues. From germline, CDR1 is SNHLY and CDR2 FYNNEI. V gave up 8 bases and J gave up 0 bases, with 7 bases separating them. The chain has TRBV2 and TRBJ2-2; D not resolved. The TCR was taken from a man aged 40-50 years with active or convalescent COVID-19. Sample: peripheral blood. CDR3 in DNA: TGTGCCAGCGGAACAGCGAACACCGGGGAGCTGTTTTTT. Residues: CASGTANTGELFF.